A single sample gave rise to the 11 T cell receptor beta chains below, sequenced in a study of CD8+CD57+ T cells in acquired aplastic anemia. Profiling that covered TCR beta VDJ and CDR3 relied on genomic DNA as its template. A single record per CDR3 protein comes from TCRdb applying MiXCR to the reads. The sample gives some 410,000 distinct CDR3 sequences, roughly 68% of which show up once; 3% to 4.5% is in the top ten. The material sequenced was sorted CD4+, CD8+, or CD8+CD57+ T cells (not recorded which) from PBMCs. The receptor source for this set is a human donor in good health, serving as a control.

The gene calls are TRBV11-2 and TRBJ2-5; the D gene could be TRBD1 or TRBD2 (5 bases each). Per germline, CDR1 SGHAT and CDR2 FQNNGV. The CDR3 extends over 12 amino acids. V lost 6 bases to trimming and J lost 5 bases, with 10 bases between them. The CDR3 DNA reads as TGTGCCAGCAGTTGGGGGATGGAGACCCAGTACTTC. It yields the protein CASSWGMETQYF.

CDR3 residues: CASSLDRAYNEQFPLHF. The CDR3, as DNA: TGTGCCAGCAGCTTGGACAGGGCCTACAATGAGCAGTTCCCCCTCCACTTT. V gene TRBV7-2 combines with J gene TRBJ1-6; 8 positions match TRBD1. Germline CDR1 reads SGHTA; CDR2 reads FQGNSA. The V segment lost 3 bases and the J segment 13 bases; nucleotides outside the gene matches: 17. The CDR3 spans 17 residues.

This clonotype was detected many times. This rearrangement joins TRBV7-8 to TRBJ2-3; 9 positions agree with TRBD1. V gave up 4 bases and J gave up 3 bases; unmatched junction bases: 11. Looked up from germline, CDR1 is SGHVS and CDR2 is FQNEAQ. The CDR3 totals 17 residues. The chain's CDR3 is CASSSPGTGPSTDTQYF. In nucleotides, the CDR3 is TGTGCCAGCAGCTCTCCCGGGACAGGGCCAAGTACAGATACGCAGTATTTT.

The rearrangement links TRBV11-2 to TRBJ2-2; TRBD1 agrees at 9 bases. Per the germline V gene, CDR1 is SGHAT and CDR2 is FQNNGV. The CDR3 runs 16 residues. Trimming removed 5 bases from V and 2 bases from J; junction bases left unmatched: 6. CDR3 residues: CASSTQTGGNTGELFF. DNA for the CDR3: TGTGCCAGCAGCACCCAGACAGGGGGTAACACCGGGGAGCTGTTTTTT.

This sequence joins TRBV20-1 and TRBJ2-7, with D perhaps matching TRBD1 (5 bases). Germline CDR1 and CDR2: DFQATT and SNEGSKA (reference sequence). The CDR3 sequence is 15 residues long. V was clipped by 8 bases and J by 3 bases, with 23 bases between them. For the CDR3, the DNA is TGCAGTACCAGGGCCGGAAACTATGGCTACTACGAGCAGTACTTC. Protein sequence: CSTRAGNYGYYEQYF.

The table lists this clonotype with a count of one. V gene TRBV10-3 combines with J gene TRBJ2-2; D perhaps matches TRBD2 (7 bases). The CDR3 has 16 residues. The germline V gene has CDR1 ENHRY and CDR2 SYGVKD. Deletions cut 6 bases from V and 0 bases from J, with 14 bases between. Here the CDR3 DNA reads TGTGCCATCAGCGGAGGGGGGGGCGCGAACACCGGGGAGCTGTTTTTT. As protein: CAISGGGGANTGELFF.

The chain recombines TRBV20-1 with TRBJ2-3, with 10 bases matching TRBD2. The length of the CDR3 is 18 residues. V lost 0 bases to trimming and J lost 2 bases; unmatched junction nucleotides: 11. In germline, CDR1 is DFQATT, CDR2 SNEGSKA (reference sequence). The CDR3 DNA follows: TGCAGTGCTAGAGATAGGGTAGCGGGGGGCCAACTCACAGATACGCAGTATTTT. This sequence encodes CSARDRVAGGQLTDTQYF.

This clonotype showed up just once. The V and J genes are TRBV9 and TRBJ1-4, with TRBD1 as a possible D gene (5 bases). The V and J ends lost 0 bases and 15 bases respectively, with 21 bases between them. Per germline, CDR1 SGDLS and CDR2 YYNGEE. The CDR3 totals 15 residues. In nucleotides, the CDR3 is TGTGCCAGCAGCGTAGGACAGCCAGATACGCAGTATTTGTTTTTT. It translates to CASSVGQPDTQYLFF.

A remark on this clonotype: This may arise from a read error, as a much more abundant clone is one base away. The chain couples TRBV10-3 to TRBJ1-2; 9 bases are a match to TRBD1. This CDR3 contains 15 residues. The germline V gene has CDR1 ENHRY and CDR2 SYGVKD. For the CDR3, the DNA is TGTGCCAGCAGTTACGTGGGACAGGGCCGAATGGGCTACACCTTC. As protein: CASSYVGQGRMGYTF.

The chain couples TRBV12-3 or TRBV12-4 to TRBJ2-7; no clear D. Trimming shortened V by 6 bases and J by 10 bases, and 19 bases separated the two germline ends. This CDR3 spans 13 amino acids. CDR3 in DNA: TGTGCCAGCAGCAACCGGAGAAAAACGGGTCAGTACTTC. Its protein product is CASSNRRKTGQYF.

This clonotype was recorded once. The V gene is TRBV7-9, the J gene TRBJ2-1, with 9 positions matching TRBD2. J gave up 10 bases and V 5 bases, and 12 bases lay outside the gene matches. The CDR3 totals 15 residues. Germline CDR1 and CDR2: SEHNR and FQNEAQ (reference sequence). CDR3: CASSATCGGGREQFF. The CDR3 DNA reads TGTGCCAGCAGCGCCACTTGCGGGGGGGGACGAGAGCAGTTCTTC.